This entry concerns a single T cell receptor beta chain. The antigen remains undetermined. The sample originates from a study of cytomegalovirus exposure and HLA in healthy donors. Whole-study results and caveats: There were 150 to 200 TCR beta chains listed as cytomegalovirus-associated.

CDR1 and CDR2 from the germline V gene are SGHVS and FQNEAQ. Trimming took off 5 bases at V and 0 bases at J, with 11 bases between the two ends. The CDR3 sequence is 15 residues long. Sequencing used immunoSEQ multiplex PCR; TCRdb keeps in-frame clones, though not all of them. The data contain tens of thousands of clones, under 95% of them singletons. V usage is TRBV7-8 and J usage is TRBJ1-3; weak D call: TRBD1 (5 bases). The sequence was obtained from a woman aged 30 to 39 in good health and CMV-seronegative. Sequenced material: PBMCs. CDR3 amino acids: CASSPSDSSGNTIYF. In DNA, the CDR3 is TGTGCCAGCAGCCCCTCCGACAGCTCTGGAAACACCATATATTTT.